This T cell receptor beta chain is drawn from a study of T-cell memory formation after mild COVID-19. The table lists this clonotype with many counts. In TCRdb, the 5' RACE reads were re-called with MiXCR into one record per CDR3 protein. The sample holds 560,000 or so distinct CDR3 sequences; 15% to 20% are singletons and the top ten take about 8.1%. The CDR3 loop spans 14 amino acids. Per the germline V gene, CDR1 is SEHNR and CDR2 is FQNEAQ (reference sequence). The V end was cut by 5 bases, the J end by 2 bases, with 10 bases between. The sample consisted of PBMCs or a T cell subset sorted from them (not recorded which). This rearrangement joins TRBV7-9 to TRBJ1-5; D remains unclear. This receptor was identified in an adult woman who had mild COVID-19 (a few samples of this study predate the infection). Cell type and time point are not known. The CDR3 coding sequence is TGTGCCAGCAGCCCGGGGTTGGGCAATCAGCCCCAGCATTTT. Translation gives CASSPGLGNQPQHF.